This is a list of T cell receptor beta chains from one sample in a study of CD8 T cells in ankylosing spondylitis. One entry per CDR3 protein results from TCRdb running MiXCR on the 5' RACE reads. The sample consists of around 150,000 distinct CDR3 sequences, 25% to 35% of them appearing once. The sample comprised synovial fluid, either unsorted or a sorted T cell fraction (not recorded which). The source of these receptors is a male donor with ankylosing spondylitis. The conserved cysteine and the conserved F or W are not part of the CDR3 here. Clone size is shown for a subset of rows, as once, few, many or a class of expanded clone.

j_call | clone_size | v_call | cdr3_aa
TRBJ1-2 | many | TRBV28 | ASSLRADYGYT
TRBJ1-4 | - | TRBV20-1 | SAPRGQNEKLF
TRBJ2-3 | few | TRBV10-3 | AISHGLEDTQY
TRBJ2-4 | once | TRBV20-1 | GSGGSSFSNIQY
TRBJ2-1 | - | TRBV9 | ASSAGTAFGNEQF
TRBJ2-5 | - | TRBV5-1 | ASSPRGTQETQY
TRBJ2-1 | - | TRBV20-1 | SARGGNSYNEQF
TRBJ1-1 | - | TRBV20-1 | SARAGTADTEAF
TRBJ2-5 | few | TRBV7-8 | ASSLAGDRDGETQY
TRBJ1-2 | - | TRBV6-1 | ASSEGQGGFVYT
TRBJ1-2 | once | TRBV6-2/TRBV6-3 | ASRHRGQGASFYGYT
TRBJ1-3 | - | TRBV28 | ASSLGWRQSGNTIY
TRBJ2-4 | - | TRBV20-1 | SARASTSGKVAVY
TRBJ2-1 | - | TRBV28 | ASSYVGAYNEQF
TRBJ2-3 | - | TRBV30 | AWKGQVTDTQY
TRBJ2-7 | - | TRBV7-9 | ASSRFGTSIF
TRBJ2-3 | - | TRBV9 | ASSAGGTYTDTQY
TRBJ2-7 | - | TRBV10-3 | AIRGTGIDEQY
TRBJ2-1 | once | TRBV3-1 | ASSQLVGLQF
TRBJ2-3 | few | TRBV3-1 | ASSRGGPSDTQY
TRBJ2-5 | few | TRBV9 | ASSTLPGPGPETQY
TRBJ2-1 | - | TRBV19 | ASSSRLAGGRDNEQF
TRBJ1-1 | - | TRBV29-1 | SVGHLTNTEAF
TRBJ2-5 | many | TRBV9 | ASSMTTSVPETQY
TRBJ2-7 | - | TRBV3-1 | ASSQDLDRHYEQY
TRBJ2-7 | - | TRBV15 | ATSRGGGKGLYEQY
TRBJ2-1 | - | TRBV24-1 | ATSWTSGSNEQF
TRBJ2-1 | many | TRBV29-1 | SVVRLAVYNEQF
TRBJ1-1 | - | TRBV12-3/TRBV12-4 | ASSSDLGFNDEAF
TRBJ1-2 | once | TRBV7-2 | ASSLGAAGGPDGYT
TRBJ1-6 | - | TRBV5-1 | ASMARDNSPLH
TRBJ1-2 | - | TRBV6-1 | ASSASRTGGTYGYT
TRBJ1-6 | - | TRBV7-2 | ASSLANRAVNSPLH
TRBJ2-2 | many | TRBV12-3/TRBV12-4 | ASSLNSVTGELF
TRBJ1-5 | - | TRBV12-3/TRBV12-4 | ASSSRGLGDSNQPQH
TRBJ2-7 | many | TRBV5-1 | ASSFQGPSYEQY
TRBJ2-1 | - | TRBV2 | ASRGPYPQEQF
TRBJ1-5 | many | TRBV28 | ASSSTGNNQPQH
TRBJ1-1 | - | TRBV5-6 | ASSLVGGATNTEAF
TRBJ2-1 | few | TRBV6-5 | ASSYSASPSEQF
TRBJ2-2 | few | TRBV4-1 | ASSQDSAAGNTGELF
TRBJ2-7 | few | TRBV5-1 | ASSSGGSREY
TRBJ2-1 | few | TRBV12-3/TRBV12-4 | ASSFRGTSVHNEQF
TRBJ2-1 | few | TRBV9 | ASSPLNLRSSYNEQF
TRBJ1-4 | few | TRBV15 | ATSRVSGINEKLF
TRBJ1-1 | - | TRBV5-1 | ATAVGGPLNTEAF
TRBJ2-1 | - | TRBV6-1 | ASSEPGQGIHEQF
TRBJ2-5 | - | TRBV18 | ASSRLTGGSEETQY